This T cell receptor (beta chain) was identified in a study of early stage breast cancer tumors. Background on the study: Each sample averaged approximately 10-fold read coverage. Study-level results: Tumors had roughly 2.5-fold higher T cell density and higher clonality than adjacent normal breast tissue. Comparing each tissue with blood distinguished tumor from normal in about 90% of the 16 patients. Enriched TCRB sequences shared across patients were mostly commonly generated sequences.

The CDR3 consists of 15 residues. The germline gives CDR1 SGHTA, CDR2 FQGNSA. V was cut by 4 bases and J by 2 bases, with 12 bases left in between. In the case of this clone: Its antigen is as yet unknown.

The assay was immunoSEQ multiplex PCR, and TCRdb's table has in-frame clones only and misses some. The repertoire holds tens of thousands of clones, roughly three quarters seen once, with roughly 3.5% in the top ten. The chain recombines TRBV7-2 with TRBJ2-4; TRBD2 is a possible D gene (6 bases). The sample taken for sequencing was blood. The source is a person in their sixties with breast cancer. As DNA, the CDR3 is TGTGCCAGCAGCTCCGGGCGGGAAACCAAAAACATTCAGTACTTC. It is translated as CASSSGRETKNIQYF. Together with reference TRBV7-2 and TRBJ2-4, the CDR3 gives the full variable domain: GAGVSQSPSNKVTEKGKDVELRCDPISGHTALYWYRQSLGQGLEFLIYFQGNSAPDKSGLPSDRFSAERTGGSVSTLTIQRTQQEDSAVYLCASSSGRETKNIQYFGAGTRLSVL.